This TCR beta chain appears in the sequencing data of a study of T cells in localized non-small cell lung cancer. Only in-frame clones appear in the TCRdb table, and some are missing; sequencing was by immunoSEQ multiplex PCR. The data hold 45,000 or so clones, with around 87% observed a single time. A note on this clone: Its target is unknown.

V was cut by 8 bases and J by 6 bases, with 16 bases left in between. Germline values: CDR1 MNHEY, CDR2 SVGAGI. This CDR3 contains 13 residues. Overall study results and limits: Only one tumor region went through sequencing, so heterogeneity may still be there. Uninvolved adjacent lung had higher T cell clonality than tumor and all other tissues. Density of T cells in blood, when higher, went with longer overall survival. There were a median roughly 54 of the top 100 tumor clones appearing in adjacent lung.

The J gene is TRBJ1-2, the V gene TRBV6-5, with D tentatively TRBD1 (5 bases). This specimen was PBMCs, taken before any cancer treatment. This receptor was taken from a man aged 35-69 years with stage II lung adenocarcinoma. The CDR3 reads CASLGDSYNGYTF. The CDR3 coding sequence is TGTGCCAGCTTGGGAGACAGCTATAATGGCTACACCTTC.